A single sample gave rise to the 2 T cell receptor beta chains below, sequenced in a study of cytomegalovirus exposure and HLA in healthy donors. This PCR relied on a set of 60 Vbeta primers and 13 Jbeta primers. Only in-frame clones appear in the TCRdb table, and some are missing; sequencing was by immunoSEQ multiplex PCR. Of under 150,000 clones in the sample, around 82% were seen once. The sequenced sample was PBMCs. These receptors were obtained from a woman aged 35 to 49 in good health and CMV-seropositive.

The chain recombines TRBV2 with TRBJ1-1, with D tentatively TRBD1 (6 bases). The CDR3 loop spans 13 amino acids. Per the germline V gene, CDR1 is SNHLY and CDR2 is FYNNEI. The V end was cut by 7 bases, the J end by 4 bases, with 13 bases between. The DNA for the CDR3 is TGTGCCAGCAAAACAGGGTTGGCCACTGAAGCTTTCTTT. This sequence encodes CASKTGLATEAFF. Filled out from reference TRBV2 and TRBJ1-1, the complete variable domain reads EPEVTQTPSHQVTQMGQEVILRCVPISNHLYFYWYRQILGQKVEFLVSFYNNEISEKSEIFDDQFSVERPDGSNFTLKIRSTKLEDSAMYFCASKTGLATEAFFGQGTRLTVV.

This chain links TRBV7-9 with TRBJ2-5, with TRBD2 as a possible D gene (5 bases). V was cut by 5 bases and J by 7 bases, with 14 bases left in between. In germline, CDR1 is SEHNR, CDR2 FQNEAQ (reference sequence). The CDR3 consists of 13 residues. DNA for the CDR3: TGTGCCAGCAGCCCTACGGAGGTCGGGACCCAGTACTTC. Amino acid sequence: CASSPTEVGTQYF.